The rows below give T cell receptor beta chains drawn from one sample of a study of response to subunit inactivated influenza vaccine. TCRdb analysed the RT-PCR reads with MiXCR anew, one entry per CDR3 protein. The sample contains approximately 520,000 distinct CDR3 sequences, 16% of which appear only once. This specimen consisted of CD4+ T cells sorted from PBMCs, obtained 23 months after vaccination. Source of these receptors: a man aged 45 to 70 who received an inactivated influenza vaccine. The CDR3 runs from the conserved cysteine through the conserved F or W. Fields, in order: V gene, J gene, D gene, clone size, CDR3 protein, CDR3 DNA. The D gene is left open where the match is weak. Clone sizes are given selectively: once, few, many, or a class where the clone is expanded.

V gene: TRBV20-1
J gene: TRBJ2-7
D gene: -
clone size: few
CDR3 protein: CSAGGSGGNTREQYF
CDR3 DNA: TGCAGTGCCGGGGGATCCGGGGGAAATACGAGGGAGCAGTACTTC

V gene: TRBV7-9
J gene: TRBJ2-7
D gene: -
clone size: many
CDR3 protein: CASSSGIYEQYF
CDR3 DNA: TGTGCCAGCAGCTCGGGTATCTACGAGCAGTACTTC

V gene: TRBV4-3
J gene: TRBJ1-4
D gene: TRBD1
clone size: many
CDR3 protein: CASSQLPGQGNEKLFF
CDR3 DNA: TGCGCCAGCAGCCAGCTCCCGGGACAGGGGAATGAAAAACTGTTTTTT

V gene: TRBV7-2
J gene: TRBJ2-1
D gene: -
clone size: few
CDR3 protein: CATQEGPYNEQFF
CDR3 DNA: TGTGCCACCCAGGAGGGCCCCTACAATGAGCAGTTCTTC

V gene: TRBV20-1
J gene: TRBJ2-3
D gene: TRBD2
clone size: few
CDR3 protein: CSARTSGGLDTQYF
CDR3 DNA: TGCAGTGCTAGGACTAGCGGGGGATTAGATACGCAGTATTTT

V gene: TRBV28
J gene: TRBJ1-2
D gene: -
clone size: few
CDR3 protein: CASSRQYGGAYGYTF
CDR3 DNA: TGTGCCAGCAGTCGCCAATATGGGGGGGCCTATGGCTACACCTTC

V gene: TRBV7-2
J gene: TRBJ2-1
D gene: -
clone size: -
CDR3 protein: CASATKGGVNEQFF
CDR3 DNA: TGTGCCAGCGCGACCAAAGGGGGAGTCAATGAGCAGTTCTTC

V gene: TRBV18
J gene: TRBJ1-1
D gene: -
clone size: few
CDR3 protein: CASSPAGRPNTEAFF
CDR3 DNA: TGTGCCAGCTCACCCGCTGGACGCCCGAACACTGAAGCTTTCTTT

V gene: TRBV7-6
J gene: TRBJ1-5
D gene: TRBD1
clone size: few
CDR3 protein: CASSPGTGGGQPQHF
CDR3 DNA: TGTGCCAGCAGCCCCGGGACAGGGGGCGGCCAGCCCCAGCATTTT

V gene: TRBV6-2/TRBV6-3
J gene: TRBJ2-2
D gene: -
clone size: -
CDR3 protein: CASSPMTTQRGELFF
CDR3 DNA: TGTGCCAGCAGTCCCATGACTACGCAGAGAGGGGAGCTGTTTTTT

V gene: TRBV7-2
J gene: TRBJ2-1
D gene: -
clone size: -
CDR3 protein: CASSLRSKRVGEQFF
CDR3 DNA: TGTGCCAGCAGCTTAAGGAGTAAAAGGGTGGGGGAGCAGTTCTTC

V gene: TRBV20-1
J gene: TRBJ1-5
D gene: TRBD1
clone size: -
CDR3 protein: CSAYTGTGESNQPQHF
CDR3 DNA: TGCAGTGCATACACCGGGACAGGGGAAAGCAATCAGCCCCAGCATTTT

V gene: TRBV10-3
J gene: TRBJ1-1
D gene: TRBD1
clone size: few
CDR3 protein: CAISRGQDTEAFF
CDR3 DNA: TGTGCCATCAGCAGGGGGCAAGACACTGAAGCTTTCTTT

V gene: TRBV28
J gene: TRBJ2-7
D gene: TRBD2
clone size: -
CDR3 protein: CASRRTSGRVEQYF
CDR3 DNA: TGTGCCAGTCGTAGGACTAGCGGGAGAGTGGAGCAGTACTTC

V gene: TRBV4-3
J gene: TRBJ2-2
D gene: -
clone size: once
CDR3 protein: CASNQVLGPGELFF
CDR3 DNA: TGCGCCAGCAACCAAGTATTAGGGCCCGGGGAGCTGTTTTTT

V gene: TRBV7-9
J gene: TRBJ2-5
D gene: TRBD1
clone size: -
CDR3 protein: CASRRGPETQYF
CDR3 DNA: TGTGCCAGCAGGAGGGGGCCAGAGACCCAGTACTTC

V gene: TRBV9
J gene: TRBJ1-1
D gene: -
clone size: many
CDR3 protein: CASSEAPRGSGAFF
CDR3 DNA: TGTGCCAGCAGCGAGGCCCCCCGGGGCAGCGGGGCTTTCTTT

V gene: TRBV12-3/TRBV12-4
J gene: TRBJ1-1
D gene: -
clone size: -
CDR3 protein: CASRLPGAGNTEAFF
CDR3 DNA: TGTGCCAGCAGATTACCCGGGGCCGGGAACACTGAAGCTTTCTTT

V gene: TRBV11-1
J gene: TRBJ2-5
D gene: TRBD1
clone size: -
CDR3 protein: CASSWGQKETQYF
CDR3 DNA: TGTGCCAGCAGCTGGGGACAGAAAGAGACCCAGTACTTC

V gene: TRBV20-1
J gene: TRBJ2-1
D gene: TRBD1
clone size: few
CDR3 protein: CSARVAGQGNDEQFF
CDR3 DNA: TGCAGTGCTAGGGTTGCGGGACAGGGTAATGATGAGCAGTTCTTC

V gene: TRBV11-2
J gene: TRBJ2-5
D gene: -
clone size: many
CDR3 protein: CASSSGQIKQETQYF
CDR3 DNA: TGTGCCAGCAGCTCCGGACAGATTAAACAAGAGACCCAGTACTTC

V gene: TRBV30
J gene: TRBJ1-2
D gene: TRBD1
clone size: -
CDR3 protein: CAKNTGTADYGYTF
CDR3 DNA: TGTGCAAAGAACACCGGGACAGCCGATTATGGCTACACCTTC

V gene: TRBV30
J gene: TRBJ2-7
D gene: -
clone size: many
CDR3 protein: CAWSVTAYEQYF
CDR3 DNA: TGTGCCTGGAGTGTTACGGCCTACGAGCAGTACTTC